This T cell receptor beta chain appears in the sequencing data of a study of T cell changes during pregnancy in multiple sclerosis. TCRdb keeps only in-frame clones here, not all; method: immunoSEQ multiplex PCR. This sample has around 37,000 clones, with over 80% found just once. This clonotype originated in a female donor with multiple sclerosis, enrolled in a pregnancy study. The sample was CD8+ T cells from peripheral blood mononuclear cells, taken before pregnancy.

For the CDR3, the DNA is TGTGCCAGCAGCTTAGGGGAGAACTATGGCTACACCTTC. Its protein is CASSLGENYGYTF. The chain links TRBV7-9 to TRBJ1-2; no clear D gene. CDR3 size: 13 residues. Germline V gene data show CDR1 as SEHNR and CDR2 as FQNEAQ (reference sequence). Trimming stripped 1 base from V and 2 bases from J, with 5 bases between.